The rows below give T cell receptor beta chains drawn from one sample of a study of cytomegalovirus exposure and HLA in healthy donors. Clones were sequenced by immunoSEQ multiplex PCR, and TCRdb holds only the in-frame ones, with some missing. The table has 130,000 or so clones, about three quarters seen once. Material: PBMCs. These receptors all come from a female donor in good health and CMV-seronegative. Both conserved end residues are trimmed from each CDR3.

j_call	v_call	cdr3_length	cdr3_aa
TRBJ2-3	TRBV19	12	ASTDRGYTDTQY
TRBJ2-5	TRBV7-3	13	ASSRTLAGQETQY
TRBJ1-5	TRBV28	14	ASSLFGQGNNQPQH
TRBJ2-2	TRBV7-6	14	ASSLEEAGFTGELF
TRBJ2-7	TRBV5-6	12	ASSPAGPSYEQY
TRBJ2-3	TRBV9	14	ASSISGGALADTQY
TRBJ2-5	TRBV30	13	AWRGLGPPQETQY
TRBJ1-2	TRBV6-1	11	ASSATGDYGYT
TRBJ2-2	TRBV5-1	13	ASSSRDTNTGELF
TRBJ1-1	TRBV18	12	ASSPGLARTEAF
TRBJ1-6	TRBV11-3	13	ASSPGRGSHSPLH
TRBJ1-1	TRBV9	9	ASSPGGEAF
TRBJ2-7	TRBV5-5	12	ASSLGQGDYEQY
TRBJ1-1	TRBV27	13	ASSLYQGAGTEAF
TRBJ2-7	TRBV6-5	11	ASSRAHSYEQY
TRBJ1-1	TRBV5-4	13	ASSFWGRGGRGAF
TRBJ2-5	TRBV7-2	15	ASSLDLSRRHQETQY
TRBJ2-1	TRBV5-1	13	ASSSGLAGRNEQF
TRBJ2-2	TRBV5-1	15	ASSLKPSGENTGELF
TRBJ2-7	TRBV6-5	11	ASSEVRSLEQY
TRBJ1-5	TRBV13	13	ASSLTGAGNQPQH
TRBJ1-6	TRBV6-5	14	ASSFRDRTDNSPLH
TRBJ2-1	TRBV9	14	ASSVELETAPNEQF
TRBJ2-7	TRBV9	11	ASSVGLANEQY
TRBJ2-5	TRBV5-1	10	ASKRNQETQY
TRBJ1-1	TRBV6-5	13	ASSSPRGGNTEAF
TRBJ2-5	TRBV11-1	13	ASSLGSGDKETQY
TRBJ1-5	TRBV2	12	ASRDDRGDQPQH